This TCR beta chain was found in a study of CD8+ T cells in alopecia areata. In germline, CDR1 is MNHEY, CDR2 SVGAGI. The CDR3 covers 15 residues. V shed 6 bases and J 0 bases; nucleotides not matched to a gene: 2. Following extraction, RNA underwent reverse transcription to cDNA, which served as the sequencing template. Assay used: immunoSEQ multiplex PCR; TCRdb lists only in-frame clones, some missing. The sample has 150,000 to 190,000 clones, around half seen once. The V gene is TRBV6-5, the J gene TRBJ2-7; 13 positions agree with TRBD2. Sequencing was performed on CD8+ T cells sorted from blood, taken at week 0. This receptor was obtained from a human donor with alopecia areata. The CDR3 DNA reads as TGTGCCAGCAGCCGGACTAGCGGGGGCTCCTACGAGCAGTACTTC. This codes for CASSRTSGGSYEQYF.